This T cell receptor (beta chain) was found in a study of spatial heterogeneity in lung cancer. This clonotype was found many times. TCRdb re-derived calls from the 5' RACE reads in MiXCR, one entry per CDR3 protein. The table lists some 78,000 distinct CDR3 sequences, roughly 8% of them singletons. As to time point: sample taken at primary tumor resection. The CDR3 is made up of 15 amino acids. CDR1 is LGHNA, CDR2 YSLEER, per germline. V lost 5 bases and J lost 0; bases outside the gene matches: 1. V gene TRBV4-3 combines with J gene TRBJ2-3, with 11 bases fitting TRBD2. This TCR derives from a male donor with early-stage non-small cell lung cancer. Sequencing was performed on PBMCs, taken at surgery. The CDR3 DNA reads TGCGCCAGCAGCAGACTAGCGGGAAGCACAGATACGCAGTATTTT. It translates to CASSRLAGSTDTQYF.